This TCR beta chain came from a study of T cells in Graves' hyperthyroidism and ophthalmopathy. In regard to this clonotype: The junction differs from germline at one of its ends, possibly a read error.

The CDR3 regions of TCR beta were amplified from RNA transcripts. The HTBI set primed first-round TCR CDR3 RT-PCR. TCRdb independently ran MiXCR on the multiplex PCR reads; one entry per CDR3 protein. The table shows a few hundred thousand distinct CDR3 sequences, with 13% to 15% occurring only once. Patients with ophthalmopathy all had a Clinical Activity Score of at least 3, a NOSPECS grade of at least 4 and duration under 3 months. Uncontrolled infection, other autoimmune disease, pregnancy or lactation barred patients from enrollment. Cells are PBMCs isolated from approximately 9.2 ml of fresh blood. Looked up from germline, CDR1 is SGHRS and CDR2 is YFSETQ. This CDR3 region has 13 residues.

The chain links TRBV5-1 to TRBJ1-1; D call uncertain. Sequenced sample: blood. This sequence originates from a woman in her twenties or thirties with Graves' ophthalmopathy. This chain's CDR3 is CASGFQRNTEAFF. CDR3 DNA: TGCGCCAGCGGCTTCCAAAGGAACACTGAAGCTTTCTTT.